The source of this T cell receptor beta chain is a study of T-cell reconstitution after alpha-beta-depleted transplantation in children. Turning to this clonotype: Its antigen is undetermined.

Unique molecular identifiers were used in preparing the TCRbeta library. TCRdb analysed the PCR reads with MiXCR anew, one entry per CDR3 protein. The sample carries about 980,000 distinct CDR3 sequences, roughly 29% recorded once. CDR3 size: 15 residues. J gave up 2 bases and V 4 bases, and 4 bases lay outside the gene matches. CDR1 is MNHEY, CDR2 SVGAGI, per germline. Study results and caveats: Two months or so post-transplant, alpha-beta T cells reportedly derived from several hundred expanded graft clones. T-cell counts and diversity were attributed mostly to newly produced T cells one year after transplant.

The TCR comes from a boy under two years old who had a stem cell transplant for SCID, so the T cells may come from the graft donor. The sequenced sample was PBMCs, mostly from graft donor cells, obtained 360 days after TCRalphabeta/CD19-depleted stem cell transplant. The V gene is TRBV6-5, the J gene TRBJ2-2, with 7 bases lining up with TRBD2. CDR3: CASSFWGLNTGELFF. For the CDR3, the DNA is TGTGCCAGCAGTTTTTGGGGACTAAACACCGGGGAGCTGTTTTTT.